This TCR beta chain was obtained from a study of blood T cell repertoires in COVID-19. Authors' analysis steps: Reference gene primer amplification in the assay estimated nucleated cell counts. Measured with immunoSEQ multiplex PCR; TCRdb has only the in-frame clones, and not every one. V and J calls and clone size follow that table, whereas D and trimming were derived from the DNA. The profile shows 250,000 to 350,000 clones, approximately 90% of them singletons. Germline assignment: CDR1 MDHEN and CDR2 SYDVKM. The CDR3 covers 15 residues. Germline trimming cut 4 bases from V and 4 bases from J; bases unmatched to any gene: 6.

The source of this sequence is a woman aged 30 to 39 who had recovered from COVID-19. The V gene is TRBV28, the J gene TRBJ1-2, with 10 positions matching TRBD1. The sequenced sample was PBMCs or T cells enriched from blood (not recorded which). The CDR3 reads CASSSGQGVLYGYTF. CDR3 nucleotides: TGTGCCAGCAGTTCTGGACAGGGGGTCCTCTATGGCTACACCTTC.